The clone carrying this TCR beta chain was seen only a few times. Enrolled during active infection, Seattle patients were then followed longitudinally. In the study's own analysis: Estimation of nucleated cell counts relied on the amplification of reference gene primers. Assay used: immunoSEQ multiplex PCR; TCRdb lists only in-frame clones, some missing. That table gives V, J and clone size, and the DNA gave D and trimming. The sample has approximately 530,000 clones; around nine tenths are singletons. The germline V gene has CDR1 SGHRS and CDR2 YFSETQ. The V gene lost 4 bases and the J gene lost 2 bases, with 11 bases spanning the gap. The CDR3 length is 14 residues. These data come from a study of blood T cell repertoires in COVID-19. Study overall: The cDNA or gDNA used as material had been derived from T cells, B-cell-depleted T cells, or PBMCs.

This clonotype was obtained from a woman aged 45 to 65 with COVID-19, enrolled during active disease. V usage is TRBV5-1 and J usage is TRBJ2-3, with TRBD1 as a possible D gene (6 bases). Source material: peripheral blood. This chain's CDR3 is CASSQGTTTDTQYF. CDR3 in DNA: TGCGCCAGCAGCCAAGGGACAACCACAGATACGCAGTATTTT.